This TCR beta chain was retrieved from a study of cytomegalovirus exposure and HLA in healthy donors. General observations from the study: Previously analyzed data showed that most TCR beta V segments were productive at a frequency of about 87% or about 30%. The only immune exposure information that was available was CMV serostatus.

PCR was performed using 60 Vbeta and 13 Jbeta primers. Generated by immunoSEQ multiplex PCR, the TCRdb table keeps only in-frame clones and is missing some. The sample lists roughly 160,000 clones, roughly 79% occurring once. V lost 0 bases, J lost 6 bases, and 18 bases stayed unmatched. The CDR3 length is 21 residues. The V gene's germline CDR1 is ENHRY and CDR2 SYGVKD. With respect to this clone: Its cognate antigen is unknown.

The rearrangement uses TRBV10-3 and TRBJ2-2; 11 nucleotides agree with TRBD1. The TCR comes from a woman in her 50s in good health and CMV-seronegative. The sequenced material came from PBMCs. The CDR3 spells CAISESGLEDRGPRHAGELFF. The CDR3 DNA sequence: TGTGCCATCAGTGAGTCGGGTTTAGAGGACAGGGGGCCAAGACACGCCGGGGAGCTGTTTTTT.